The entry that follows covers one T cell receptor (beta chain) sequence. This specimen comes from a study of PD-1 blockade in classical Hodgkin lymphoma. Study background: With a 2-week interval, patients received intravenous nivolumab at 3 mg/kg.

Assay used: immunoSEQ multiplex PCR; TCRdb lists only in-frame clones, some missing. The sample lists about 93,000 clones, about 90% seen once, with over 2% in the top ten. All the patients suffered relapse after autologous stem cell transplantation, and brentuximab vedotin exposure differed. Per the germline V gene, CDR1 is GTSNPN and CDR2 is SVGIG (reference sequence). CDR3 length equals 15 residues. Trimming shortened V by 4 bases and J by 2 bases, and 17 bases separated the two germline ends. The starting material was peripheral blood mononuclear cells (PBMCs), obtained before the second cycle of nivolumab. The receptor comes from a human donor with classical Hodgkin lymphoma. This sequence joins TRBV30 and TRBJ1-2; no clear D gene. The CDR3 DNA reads TGTGCCTGGAAAGATTCTCTGGCGGGGAACTATGGCTACACCTTC. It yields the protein CAWKDSLAGNYGYTF.